The 15 T cell receptor beta chains below come from one sample, sequenced in a study of T cell responses to AZD1222 COVID-19 vaccine. Produced via immunoSEQ multiplex PCR; TCRdb's table is partial and in-frame only. The sample includes 140,000 to 150,000 clones, 70% to 90% of them seen just once. The sequencing here drew on peripheral blood, taken on day 0 of AZD1222 vaccination. These receptors came from an adult in good health.

The V call is TRBV19, the J call TRBJ1-6; TRBD1 matches 7 bases. V trimming: 7 bases; J trimming: 7 bases; junction bases outside the gene matches: 10. The germline gives CDR1 LNHDA, CDR2 SQIVND (reference sequence). The CDR3 sequence is 15 residues long. CDR3 DNA: TGTGCCAGTAACGTTCCGGGACAGCCCAATTCACCCCTCCACTTT. Protein sequence: CASNVPGQPNSPLHF.

V and J are TRBV30 and TRBJ2-4, with 7 bases aligning to TRBD1. From germline, CDR1 is GTSNPN and CDR2 SVGIG (reference sequence). Trimming cost V 3 bases and J 8 bases; bases outside gene matches: 10. The CDR3 totals 14 residues. CDR3 DNA sequence: TGTGCCTGGAGGAGACAGGGCGGTAGGGACATTCAGTACTTC. Protein product: CAWRRQGGRDIQYF.

The chain carries TRBV28 and TRBJ2-5; 14 bases line up with TRBD2. The V and J ends lost 6 bases and 5 bases, in that order; junction bases with no gene match: 14. CDR1 is MDHEN and CDR2 is SYDVKM in the germline V gene. The CDR3 length is 18 residues. In DNA form, the CDR3 reads TGTGCCAGCAGCCCCCCGACTAGCGGGGGGGCAACGGGCGAGACCCAGTACTTC. Its protein is CASSPPTSGGATGETQYF.

V usage is TRBV5-1 and J usage is TRBJ2-3; D is possibly TRBD2 (5 bases). V dropped 2 bases and J dropped 1 base, with 11 bases sitting between them. This CDR3 contains 15 residues. The germline V gene has CDR1 SGHRS and CDR2 YFSETQ. DNA of the CDR3: TGCGCCAGCAGCTTTCGAGGGATGGGCACAGATACGCAGTATTTT. It specifies CASSFRGMGTDTQYF.

The rearrangement uses TRBV7-9 and TRBJ1-1; maybe TRBD1 (6 bases). V was clipped by 6 bases and J by 0 bases, with 17 bases between them. The germline gives CDR1 SEHNR, CDR2 FQNEAQ (reference sequence). The CDR3 sequence is 16 residues long. The CDR3: CASSPWRGWLNTEAFF. DNA for the CDR3: TGTGCCAGCAGTCCATGGAGGGGGTGGTTGAACACTGAAGCTTTCTTT. Based on the CDR3 plus reference TRBV7-9 and TRBJ1-1, the full variable domain is DTGVSQNPRHKITKRGQNVTFRCDPISEHNRLYWYRQTLGQGPEFLTYFQNEAQLEKSRLLSDRFSAERPKGSFSTLEIQRTEQGDSAMYLCASSPWRGWLNTEAFFGQGTRLTVV.

This rearrangement joins TRBV12-3 or TRBV12-4 to TRBJ1-2, with TRBD1 matching over 7 bases. The CDR3 is 13 amino acids. Trimming cost V 6 bases and J 8 bases; bases outside gene matches: 9. The CDR3 loop is CASSQTGVQGYTF. Here the CDR3 DNA reads TGTGCCAGCAGCCAAACAGGGGTTCAGGGCTACACCTTC.

This rearrangement joins TRBV19 to TRBJ1-5; D uncertain. Trimming removed 2 bases from V and 6 bases from J, with 14 bases in between. This CDR3 comprises 15 residues. The germline gives CDR1 LNHDA, CDR2 SQIVND (reference sequence). CDR3 in amino acids: CASSIIGTYRQPQHF. CDR3 bases: TGTGCCAGTAGTATAATTGGCACGTACCGTCAGCCCCAGCATTTT.

This chain uses TRBV9 with TRBJ2-1; 9 nucleotides align to TRBD2. This CDR3 is built from 16 residues. Per the germline V gene, CDR1 is SGDLS and CDR2 is YYNGEE. J gave up 1 base and V 2 bases, and 4 bases lay outside the gene matches. The CDR3 protein is CASSVHAGGSYNEQFF. The CDR3 bases are TGTGCCAGCAGCGTCCATGCGGGGGGGTCCTACAATGAGCAGTTCTTC.

This chain connects TRBV7-3 to TRBJ2-5, with 8 bases aligning to TRBD2. This CDR3 contains 17 residues. The V gene end was trimmed by 0 bases and the J gene end by 3 bases; junction bases not matched to a gene: 9. The germline gives CDR1 SGHTA, CDR2 FQGTGA. The CDR3 loop reads CASSLTGGRLAEETQYF. The CDR3 nucleotides read TGTGCCAGCAGCTTAACAGGCGGGAGGCTAGCAGAAGAGACCCAGTACTTC.

This chain joins TRBV3-1 (or the pseudogene TRBV3-2) and TRBJ2-2; D remains ambiguous. Per the germline V gene, CDR1 is LGHDT and CDR2 is YNNKEL (reference sequence). The germline V and J ends were trimmed by 4 bases and 9 bases, with 9 bases remaining between them. This CDR3 comprises 12 residues. The CDR3 region is CASSLLRRELFF. In nucleotides, the CDR3 is TGTGCCAGCAGCCTCCTCCGAAGGGAGCTGTTTTTT.

This chain links TRBV28 with TRBJ1-2; tentatively, D is TRBD1 (5 bases). Trimming pared 3 bases from V and 4 bases from J, leaving 15 bases between. Germline V gene data show CDR1 as MDHEN and CDR2 as SYDVKM. The CDR3 length is 15 residues. The CDR3 loop reads CASSFAQEEIYGYTF. The DNA of the CDR3 is TGTGCCAGCAGTTTCGCACAGGAGGAAATCTATGGCTACACCTTC.

V gene TRBV9 combines with J gene TRBJ2-1; 8 nucleotides line up with TRBD2. Germline V lookup: CDR1 SGDLS, CDR2 YYNGEE. V lost 0 bases, J lost 4 bases, and 6 bases stayed unmatched. CDR3 size: 16 residues. The CDR3 DNA follows: TGTGCCAGCAGCGTAGTGGGTAGCGGGGTTTACAATGAGCAGTTCTTC. Amino acid sequence: CASSVVGSGVYNEQFF.

The V and J genes are TRBV7-8 and TRBJ1-1; TRBD1 is a possible D gene (5 bases). The CDR3 contains 13 residues. V lost 1 base and J 11 bases, leaving 14 bases between the germline ends. Germline CDR1 reads SGHVS; CDR2 reads FQNEAQ. The CDR3 coding sequence is TGTGCCAGCAGCTTAGTACAGTCAGGGAAGGCTTTCTTT. Its protein is CASSLVQSGKAFF.

The count of this clone is one. The chain links TRBV9 to TRBJ1-1; 10 bases are shared with TRBD1. The CDR3 is 15 residues long. Germline assignment: CDR1 SGDLS and CDR2 YYNGEE. V was clipped by 4 bases and J by 6 bases; unmatched bases: 9. CDR3 nucleotides: TGTGCCAGCAGCCCGGGACAGGGGCGTGGGGCTGAAGCTTTCTTT. Its translation is CASSPGQGRGAEAFF.

This chain uses TRBV4-3 with TRBJ1-2; D uncertain. The CDR3 sequence is 17 residues long. Germline CDR1 LGHNA, CDR2 YSLEER. Trimming pared 0 bases from V and 3 bases from J, leaving 17 bases between. In DNA, the CDR3 is TGCGCCAGCAGCCAAGAGGCTCTCGGAGGGCAGGACTATGGCTACACCTTC. This gives the protein CASSQEALGGQDYGYTF.